A selection of T cell receptor beta chains follows, all from one sample in a study of T-cell memory formation after mild COVID-19. Each CDR3 protein gets one entry after TCRdb re-called the 5' RACE reads with MiXCR. Here the sample spans hundreds of thousands of distinct CDR3 sequences, 20% being singletons. Sequenced input: PBMCs or a T cell subset sorted from them (not recorded which). The receptors derive from an adult woman who had mild COVID-19 (a few samples of this study predate the infection). Cell type and time point are not known. Both conserved end residues are part of each CDR3. The D gene is left open where the match is weak. For some rows the clone size is stated as once, few or many, or as a class when expanded; others skip it.

V,J,size,D,DNA,CDR3
TRBV15,TRBJ2-1,-,TRBD2,TGTGCCACCACCATGGGCGGGAGGTTCAATGAGCAGTTCTTC,CATTMGGRFNEQFF
TRBV12-3/TRBV12-4,TRBJ1-2,-,-,TGTGCCAGCAGCAGAGGGGCGGGAGGCTACACCTTC,CASSRGAGGYTF
TRBV24-1,TRBJ2-5,-,TRBD2,TGTGCCACCAGTGAGAAACTAGCGGGAGTTCCCCAAGAGACCCAGTACTTC,CATSEKLAGVPQETQYF
TRBV10-3,TRBJ1-1,-,-,TGTGCCATCAGTGAGGGACAGACCACTGAAGCTTTCTTT,CAISEGQTTEAFF
TRBV9,TRBJ2-1,-,-,TGTGCCAGCAGCGTAGTCAGTGGGACGTACTGGGATGAGCAGTTCTTC,CASSVVSGTYWDEQFF
TRBV7-9,TRBJ2-3,few,-,TGTGCCAGCAGCTTAGCGCGAGGGGGAGACACAGATACGCAGTATTTT,CASSLARGGDTDTQYF
TRBV5-1,TRBJ1-1,-,-,TGCGCCAGCAGACACCGGGACATGGAAGCTTTCTTT,CASRHRDMEAFF
TRBV7-3,TRBJ1-6,many,-,TGTGCCAGCAGCTCGGGGCTTAATTCACCCCTCCACTTT,CASSSGLNSPLHF
TRBV6-1,TRBJ2-7,-,-,TGTGCCAGCAGTGAGGAGGCCGACAATACCTACGAGCAGTACTTC,CASSEEADNTYEQYF
TRBV2,TRBJ2-7,-,-,TGTGCCAGCAGTGAGATTTGGGACGGAACCTACGAGCAGTACTTC,CASSEIWDGTYEQYF
TRBV7-8,TRBJ2-1,few,-,TGTGCCAGCAGCCCCCGTAGGGGGGATTCCGAAGAGCAGTTCTTC,CASSPRRGDSEEQFF
TRBV5-1,TRBJ1-1,-,-,TGCGCCAGCAGGCCGGGCCAGAACACTGAAGCTTTCTTT,CASRPGQNTEAFF
TRBV12-3/TRBV12-4,TRBJ1-4,-,-,TGTGCCAGCAGTTTCTCCGGGACGGTGAATGAAAAACTGTTTTTT,CASSFSGTVNEKLFF
TRBV4-2,TRBJ1-1,few,-,TGTGCCAGCAGCCAAGGGGGCAGGGGCACTGAAGCTTTCTTT,CASSQGGRGTEAFF
TRBV5-1,TRBJ2-2,few,-,TGCGCCAGCAGCTTCGGTACAGGGCACACCGGGGAGCTGTTTTTT,CASSFGTGHTGELFF
TRBV30,TRBJ1-1,-,-,TGTGCCCTCGGAACTGAGGGGAACACTGAAGCTTTCTTT,CALGTEGNTEAFF
TRBV7-6,TRBJ1-4,-,-,TGTGCCAGCAGCTTTATCAGCCATGCCCCCGAAAAACTGTTTTTT,CASSFISHAPEKLFF
TRBV6-1,TRBJ2-4,-,-,TGTGCCAGCAGTGAAAACGGTGTTCCAAAAAACATTCAGTACTTC,CASSENGVPKNIQYF
TRBV12-3/TRBV12-4,TRBJ2-5,-,-,TGTGCCAGCAGGACCCACTCCCAAGAGACCCAGTACTTC,CASRTHSQETQYF
TRBV20-1,TRBJ1-1,many,-,TGCAGTGCTCCAAACCCCGAGGACACTGAAGCTTTCTTT,CSAPNPEDTEAFF
TRBV10-3,TRBJ1-1,many,TRBD1,TGTGCCATCAATGCCGGGACAGCCATGAACACTGAAGCTTTCTTT,CAINAGTAMNTEAFF
TRBV4-1,TRBJ2-5,-,-,TGCGCCAGCAGCCAAGTCCTCCTACTCGGTACCCAGTACTTC,CASSQVLLLGTQYF
TRBV6-2/TRBV6-3,TRBJ2-7,few,-,TGTGCCAGCAGTTACCCTAACGAGCAGTACTTC,CASSYPNEQYF
TRBV3-1,TRBJ2-7,-,TRBD1,TGTGCCAGCAGCTTGGAGCCGGGACAGGGCTACGAGCAGTACTTC,CASSLEPGQGYEQYF
TRBV5-1,TRBJ2-1,-,TRBD1,TGCGCCAGCAGCTTTACCGGGACAGGGTTCTACAATGAGCAGTTCTTC,CASSFTGTGFYNEQFF
TRBV29-1,TRBJ2-3,few,TRBD2,TGCAGCGCCCCGGGACTAGGGGGATCAGATACGCAGTATTTT,CSAPGLGGSDTQYF
TRBV7-8,TRBJ2-5,-,TRBD1,TGTGCCAGCAGCTCAAGAGACAGGGGGACCCAGTACTTC,CASSSRDRGTQYF
TRBV6-1,TRBJ1-2,few,TRBD1,TGTGCCAGCAGGAAGGGACAGGGTCGGCATGGCTACACCTTC,CASRKGQGRHGYTF
TRBV7-6,TRBJ2-5,few,-,TGTGCCAGCAGCTTGGGTGCGGGCGCCCAAGAGACCCAGTACTTC,CASSLGAGAQETQYF
TRBV6-5,TRBJ1-1,few,TRBD1,TGTGCCAGCAACCTAGACAGGGCGTCGAACACTGAAGCTTTCTTT,CASNLDRASNTEAFF
TRBV7-3,TRBJ1-6,-,-,TGTGCCAGCAGCCGGGATAAAGATAATTCACCCCTCCACTTT,CASSRDKDNSPLHF
TRBV18,TRBJ1-1,few,-,TGTGCCAGCTCACCCTCTCGGGGCACTGAAGCTTTCTTT,CASSPSRGTEAFF
TRBV12-3/TRBV12-4,TRBJ2-1,many,-,TGTGCCAGCTCCGCGGGGCTAGCTGGGAATGAGCAGTTCTTC,CASSAGLAGNEQFF
TRBV6-6,TRBJ1-1,few,TRBD1,TGTGCCAGCAGTTACTCGAGAACGACAGGGGCCCTGAACACTGAAGCTTTCTTT,CASSYSRTTGALNTEAFF
TRBV12-3/TRBV12-4,TRBJ1-2,-,-,TGTGCCAGCAGTTTAGCGGGACGGCGTGGCTATGGCTACACCTTC,CASSLAGRRGYGYTF
TRBV15,TRBJ1-5,once,-,TGTGCCACCAGCAGAGATCTGGGCAATCAGCCCCAGCATTTT,CATSRDLGNQPQHF
TRBV7-9,TRBJ2-1,-,TRBD1,TGTGCCTCGGGGACAGGGGACGGGGAGCAGTTCTTC,CASGTGDGEQFF
TRBV12-3/TRBV12-4,TRBJ2-3,-,TRBD2,TGTGCCAGCAGTTTCCCCGGGCTAGCGGGGGGCACAGATACGCAGTATTTT,CASSFPGLAGGTDTQYF
TRBV7-2,TRBJ1-3,-,-,TGTGCCAGCAGCTCCGGGGAGGCCTTCGGATGGAATTCTGGAAACACCATATATTTT,CASSSGEAFGWNSGNTIYF
TRBV24-1,TRBJ2-4,-,TRBD1,TGTGCCACCAGCGATTCCCGCAACAGGGGAAACATTCAGTACTTC,CATSDSRNRGNIQYF